This record concerns one T cell receptor beta chain sequence. This CDR3 spans 17 amino acids. Germline CDR1 MGHRA, CDR2 YSYEKL. Germline trimming cut 4 bases from V and 2 bases from J; bases unmatched to any gene: 11. The data derive from a study of blood T cell repertoires in COVID-19. The wider study: COVID-19 samples from acute and convalescent phases originated in the United States, Italy and Spain. T cells, B-cell-depleted T cells, or PBMCs supplied cDNA or gDNA.

The data were produced by immunoSEQ multiplex PCR, yet TCRdb's version contains in-frame clones alone and is incomplete. The data hold around 100,000 clones, with approximately 88% observed a single time. This receptor was identified in a man aged 80 or over with acute or convalescent COVID-19. Sequenced input: peripheral blood. This chain joins TRBV4-1 and TRBJ2-1; TRBD2 matches at 7 bases. The CDR3 spells CASSLSSGPTPYNEQFF. For the CDR3, the DNA is TGCGCCAGCAGCCTTTCTAGCGGCCCTACCCCCTACAATGAGCAGTTCTTC.